This is a list of T cell receptor beta chains from one sample in a study of early T cells in non-severe SARS-CoV-2 infection. MiXCR was run by TCRdb on the 5' RACE reads, yielding one entry per CDR3 protein. Seen here are approximately 80,000 distinct CDR3 sequences, around 11% observed once, and the top ten hold more than 10%. Here the sequenced sample was whole blood, taken at baseline. These receptors were collected from an adult who was a healthcare worker with PCR-confirmed SARS-CoV-2 infection or an uninfected control (not recorded which). Both conserved end residues are part of each CDR3. Fields, in order: D gene, clone size, V gene, J gene, CDR3 DNA, CDR3 protein. A D gene is named only where the DNA matches it firmly. The size of a clone is reported for some rows only, either as once, few or many, or as a class for expanded clones.

D: -; size: many; V: TRBV20-1; J: TRBJ1-1; DNA: TGCAGTGCTAGAAAGAACACTGAAGCTTTCTTT; CDR3: CSARKNTEAFF
D: -; size: -; V: TRBV27; J: TRBJ1-1; DNA: TGTGCCAGCAGTTTCCAAGGGGGCACTGAAGCTTTCTTT; CDR3: CASSFQGGTEAFF
D: -; size: few; V: TRBV10-3; J: TRBJ1-3; DNA: TGTGCCATCAGTGGTGAAGGCCAACCCGGAAACACCATATATTTT; CDR3: CAISGEGQPGNTIYF
D: -; size: many; V: TRBV19; J: TRBJ1-5; DNA: TGTGCCAGTAGTATTCGGTGGCAGCCCCAGCATTTT; CDR3: CASSIRWQPQHF
D: -; size: -; V: TRBV6-6; J: TRBJ1-6; DNA: TGTGCCAGCAGTTACGGGACTGGGGGTTCACCCCTCCACTTT; CDR3: CASSYGTGGSPLHF
D: TRBD2; size: -; V: TRBV12-3/TRBV12-4; J: TRBJ2-7; DNA: TGTGCCAGCAGCCCGTGGCTAGCGGGGGGTTTACACTACGAGCAGTACTTC; CDR3: CASSPWLAGGLHYEQYF
D: -; size: -; V: TRBV6-1; J: TRBJ1-6; DNA: TGTGCCAGCAGTGAAGCGGCTCAACGCTCACCCCTCCACTTT; CDR3: CASSEAAQRSPLHF
D: TRBD2; size: many; V: TRBV11-2; J: TRBJ2-1; DNA: TGTGCCAGCAGCCGAAGGGCTAGCGGGGGGGTTCACAATGAGCAGTTCTTC; CDR3: CASSRRASGGVHNEQFF
D: -; size: many; V: TRBV25-1; J: TRBJ2-5; DNA: TGTGCCAGCAGCGGCGGGGCCTTACAAGAGACCCAGTACTTC; CDR3: CASSGGALQETQYF
D: TRBD1; size: -; V: TRBV7-3; J: TRBJ1-2; DNA: TGTGCCAGCAGCTTAGACAGGGTTTTGAATGGCTACACCTTC; CDR3: CASSLDRVLNGYTF
D: -; size: few; V: TRBV20-1; J: TRBJ2-7; DNA: TGCAGTGCTAGAGACGCTACAGGCTACGAGCAGTACTTC; CDR3: CSARDATGYEQYF
D: TRBD1; size: -; V: TRBV5-1; J: TRBJ2-2; DNA: TGCGCCAGCAGGGAACAGGGGGACGCCGGGGAGCTGTTTTTT; CDR3: CASREQGDAGELFF
D: -; size: few; V: TRBV6-4; J: TRBJ2-6; DNA: TGTGCCAGCAGTGACAGGGGATCTTCTGGGGCCAACGTCCTGACTTTC; CDR3: CASSDRGSSGANVLTF
D: -; size: -; V: TRBV29-1; J: TRBJ2-4; DNA: TGCAGCGTTGAAGTCAGCCGCATGGGGATTCAGTACTTC; CDR3: CSVEVSRMGIQYF
D: TRBD1; size: many; V: TRBV3-1; J: TRBJ1-1; DNA: TGTGCCAGCAGCCAACGGGAACAGGGGAGTACTGAAGCTTTCTTT; CDR3: CASSQREQGSTEAFF
D: TRBD1; size: -; V: TRBV5-1; J: TRBJ2-7; DNA: TGCGCCAGCAGACCGGGACAGGGGTCCTACGAGCAGTACTTC; CDR3: CASRPGQGSYEQYF
D: -; size: -; V: TRBV2; J: TRBJ1-5; DNA: TGTGCCAGCAGTGATCAAGTCCAGCCCCAGCATTTT; CDR3: CASSDQVQPQHF
D: -; size: -; V: TRBV28; J: TRBJ1-2; DNA: TGTGCCAGCAGTTCCCCCCGGGCCAACTCTAACTATGGCTACACCTTC; CDR3: CASSSPRANSNYGYTF
D: -; size: many; V: TRBV7-2; J: TRBJ2-5; DNA: TGTGCCAGCAGCTTAGAATCGGGCCAAGAGACCCAGTACTTC; CDR3: CASSLESGQETQYF
D: -; size: many; V: TRBV10-3; J: TRBJ2-5; DNA: TGTGCCATCAGTGATGGTAGCCCCGGGACCCAGTACTTC; CDR3: CAISDGSPGTQYF
D: TRBD1; size: few; V: TRBV9; J: TRBJ1-1; DNA: TGTGCCAGCAGAGTGGACAGGGCTACCGTTATTGAAGCTTTCTTT; CDR3: CASRVDRATVIEAFF
D: -; size: few; V: TRBV2; J: TRBJ1-3; DNA: TGTGCCAGCAGTGAACGTAACACCATATATTTT; CDR3: CASSERNTIYF
D: -; size: -; V: TRBV5-1; J: TRBJ2-5; DNA: TGCGCCAGCAGCTTCGGGACCGACCACTTGGAGACCCAGTACTTC; CDR3: CASSFGTDHLETQYF
D: -; size: few; V: TRBV7-2; J: TRBJ2-3; DNA: TGTGCCAGCAGCCCGCCGGAACGAGATACGCAGTATTTT; CDR3: CASSPPERDTQYF
D: -; size: many; V: TRBV20-1; J: TRBJ1-4; DNA: TGCAGTGCTTCCCACTCCTTGGGGAGGGGTGAAAAACTGTTTTTT; CDR3: CSASHSLGRGEKLFF
D: -; size: few; V: TRBV12-3/TRBV12-4; J: TRBJ1-4; DNA: TGTGCCAGCAGTTTTCTGCGTTCTGGGGAAAAACTGTTTTTT; CDR3: CASSFLRSGEKLFF
D: -; size: -; V: TRBV20-1; J: TRBJ1-2; DNA: TGCAGTGCTGGCAGGGAGGATACGGGCTACACCTTC; CDR3: CSAGREDTGYTF
D: -; size: -; V: TRBV3-1; J: TRBJ2-4; DNA: TGTGCCAGCAGCCAAGTCGGGGGAACCAAAAACATTCAGTACTTC; CDR3: CASSQVGGTKNIQYF
D: -; size: few; V: TRBV5-4; J: TRBJ2-3; DNA: TGTGCCAGCAGCTTAGGCCCCACAGATACGCAGTATTTT; CDR3: CASSLGPTDTQYF
D: -; size: many; V: TRBV29-1; J: TRBJ1-2; DNA: TGCAGCGTTGGTGGGGGGAACTATGGCTACACCTTC; CDR3: CSVGGGNYGYTF
D: TRBD2; size: few; V: TRBV6-1; J: TRBJ2-3; DNA: TGTGCCAGCAGTGAAAGGATAGCGGGGGGAACAGATACGCAGTATTTT; CDR3: CASSERIAGGTDTQYF
D: -; size: -; V: TRBV6-5; J: TRBJ1-2; DNA: TGTGCCAGCAGGTCCTATCAGGTGAACTATGGCTACACCTTC; CDR3: CASRSYQVNYGYTF
D: -; size: few; V: TRBV20-1; J: TRBJ2-3; DNA: TGCAGTGCTAGACCTCTCCCAGATACGCAGTATTTT; CDR3: CSARPLPDTQYF
D: -; size: -; V: TRBV29-1; J: TRBJ2-3; DNA: TGCAGCGTTGAAGGGAACCGACGAAGCACAGATACGCAGTATTTT; CDR3: CSVEGNRRSTDTQYF
D: TRBD2; size: -; V: TRBV3-1; J: TRBJ2-3; DNA: TGTGCCAGCAGCCTACTAGCGGGGAGCACAGATACGCAGTATTTT; CDR3: CASSLLAGSTDTQYF
D: -; size: many; V: TRBV6-1; J: TRBJ1-2; DNA: TGTGCCAGCAGTGAAGCGAAGGGGTATGGCTACACCTTC; CDR3: CASSEAKGYGYTF
D: TRBD1; size: -; V: TRBV28; J: TRBJ1-3; DNA: TGTGCCAGCAAGGGGGGGACAGGGTTTCGGGCTGGAAACACCATATATTTT; CDR3: CASKGGTGFRAGNTIYF
D: -; size: -; V: TRBV29-1; J: TRBJ2-3; DNA: TGCAGCGTTGAAGATCCTCGCCAGAGCACAGATACGCAGTATTTT; CDR3: CSVEDPRQSTDTQYF
D: -; size: few; V: TRBV7-2; J: TRBJ2-7; DNA: TGTGCCAGCAGCTTAGCGGACGGGACCTACGAGCAGTACTTC; CDR3: CASSLADGTYEQYF
D: TRBD2; size: few; V: TRBV7-2; J: TRBJ2-5; DNA: TGTGCCAGCAGCCGACTAGCGGGGGTCACCGGAGAGACCCAGTACTTC; CDR3: CASSRLAGVTGETQYF
D: -; size: -; V: TRBV5-4; J: TRBJ2-1; DNA: TGTGCCAGCAGCTCGACTGGAGCCGCTAACAATGAGCAGTTCTTC; CDR3: CASSSTGAANNEQFF
D: -; size: few; V: TRBV9; J: TRBJ2-2; DNA: TGTGCCAGCAGCGGAAGGGCAAACACCGGGGAGCTGTTTTTT; CDR3: CASSGRANTGELFF
D: -; size: -; V: TRBV2; J: TRBJ2-5; DNA: TGTGCCAGCAGTGAAGCCGTCGGGGGAGAGACCCAGTACTTC; CDR3: CASSEAVGGETQYF
D: TRBD1; size: many; V: TRBV5-1; J: TRBJ1-3; DNA: TGCGCCAGCAGCCCTGGGACAGGTTCTGGAAACACCATATATTTT; CDR3: CASSPGTGSGNTIYF
D: -; size: many; V: TRBV7-9; J: TRBJ2-1; DNA: TGTGCCAGCAGCTTAGCGAACAGTGGCCCCTACAATGAGCAGTTCTTC; CDR3: CASSLANSGPYNEQFF
D: -; size: few; V: TRBV30; J: TRBJ2-1; DNA: TGTGCCTGGAGTGGATTATCTTCGGCTTACAATGAGCAGTTCTTC; CDR3: CAWSGLSSAYNEQFF
D: TRBD1; size: few; V: TRBV27; J: TRBJ1-2; DNA: TGTGCCAGCCGGACAGGGGTGCGGTATGGCTACACCTTC; CDR3: CASRTGVRYGYTF
D: TRBD2; size: many; V: TRBV27; J: TRBJ2-3; DNA: TGTGCCAGCAGTTTTAGACTAGCGGGGGGATCTTCTAGCACAGATACGCAGTATTTT; CDR3: CASSFRLAGGSSSTDTQYF
D: TRBD2; size: -; V: TRBV20-1; J: TRBJ2-3; DNA: TGCAGTGCTAGCGGGGGGGCCGCGGTAGGCACAGATACGCAGTATTTT; CDR3: CSASGGAAVGTDTQYF
D: -; size: few; V: TRBV12-3/TRBV12-4; J: TRBJ2-7; DNA: TGTGCCAGCACCCCGAACTCCTACGAGCAGTACTTC; CDR3: CASTPNSYEQYF
D: -; size: -; V: TRBV2; J: TRBJ1-4; DNA: TGTGCCAGCAGCCTACGGACCTTAAATGAAAAACTGTTTTTT; CDR3: CASSLRTLNEKLFF
D: -; size: few; V: TRBV20-1; J: TRBJ2-1; DNA: TGCAGTGCTAGGGGCCGGCGGTACAATGAGCAGTTCTTC; CDR3: CSARGRRYNEQFF